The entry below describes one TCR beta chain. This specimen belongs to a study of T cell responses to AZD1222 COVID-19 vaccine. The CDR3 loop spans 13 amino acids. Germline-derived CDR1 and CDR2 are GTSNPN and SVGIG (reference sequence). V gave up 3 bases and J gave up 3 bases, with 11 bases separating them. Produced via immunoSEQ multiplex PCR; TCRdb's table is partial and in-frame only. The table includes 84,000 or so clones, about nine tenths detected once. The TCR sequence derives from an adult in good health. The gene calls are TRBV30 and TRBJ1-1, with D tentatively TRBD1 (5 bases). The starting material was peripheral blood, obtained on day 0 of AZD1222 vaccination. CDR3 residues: CAWRGQGYTEAFF. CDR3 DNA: TGTGCCTGGAGGGGTCAGGGATACACTGAAGCTTTCTTT.